Listed below are T cell receptor beta chains from one sample, sequenced in a study of blood T cell repertoires in COVID-19. Using immunoSEQ multiplex PCR, the repertoire was profiled, and TCRdb retains in-frame clones only, with some absent. This table holds hundreds of thousands of clones, about nine tenths found once. Material: peripheral blood. The receptors come from a woman aged 25 to 39 who had recovered from COVID-19. CDR3s include the opening cysteine and the closing phenylalanine or tryptophan. The D gene is left open where the match is weak. A clone size is listed for some rows: how often the clone was seen (once, few, many), or a class if it is expanded.

d_call: TRBD1
clone_size: many
v_call: TRBV11-3
j_call: TRBJ2-1
cdr3_nt: TGTGCCAGCAGCAGGGACAGGGGTAATGAGCAGTTCTTC
cdr3_aa: CASSRDRGNEQFF

d_call: TRBD1
clone_size: -
v_call: TRBV5-1
j_call: TRBJ2-5
cdr3_nt: TGCGCCAGCAGCGTACAAGGGACAGGGCAAGAGACCCAGTACTTC
cdr3_aa: CASSVQGTGQETQYF

d_call: -
clone_size: -
v_call: TRBV27
j_call: TRBJ1-5
cdr3_nt: TGTGCCAGCAGTTCCGAGGGAAGACAGCCCCAGCATTTT
cdr3_aa: CASSSEGRQPQHF

d_call: TRBD2
clone_size: -
v_call: TRBV7-2
j_call: TRBJ2-7
cdr3_nt: TGTGCCAGCAGCCCAGCTAGCGGGGGGTCTGGGGAGCAGTACTTC
cdr3_aa: CASSPASGGSGEQYF

d_call: -
clone_size: -
v_call: TRBV15
j_call: TRBJ2-1
cdr3_nt: TGTGCCACCAGCAGTTTGGGGACTGTTTCCTACAATGAGCAGTTCTTC
cdr3_aa: CATSSLGTVSYNEQFF

d_call: -
clone_size: -
v_call: TRBV20-1
j_call: TRBJ2-3
cdr3_nt: TGCAGTGCTAATGACAGGAGCACAGATACGCAGTATTTT
cdr3_aa: CSANDRSTDTQYF

d_call: -
clone_size: -
v_call: TRBV25-1
j_call: TRBJ2-3
cdr3_nt: TGTGCCAGCAGTCCCTTATTTTCTAGCACAGATACGCAGTATTTT
cdr3_aa: CASSPLFSSTDTQYF

d_call: -
clone_size: -
v_call: TRBV27
j_call: TRBJ1-5
cdr3_nt: TGTGCCAGCAGTAACAGGGAAGGGGTCATGGGGCCCCAGCATTTT
cdr3_aa: CASSNREGVMGPQHF

d_call: -
clone_size: few
v_call: TRBV11-2
j_call: TRBJ1-6
cdr3_nt: TGTGCCAGCAGCTTAGTTAAGGGGTATAATTCACCCCTCCACTTT
cdr3_aa: CASSLVKGYNSPLHF

d_call: TRBD1
clone_size: -
v_call: TRBV19
j_call: TRBJ2-3
cdr3_nt: TGTGCCAGTGCCGGGACAGGCACAGATACGCAGTATTTT
cdr3_aa: CASAGTGTDTQYF

d_call: -
clone_size: -
v_call: TRBV12-3/TRBV12-4
j_call: TRBJ1-5
cdr3_nt: TGTGCCAGCAGTTTATTGGCGGGGCAGCCCCAGCATTTT
cdr3_aa: CASSLLAGQPQHF

d_call: -
clone_size: -
v_call: TRBV3-1/TRBV3-2
j_call: TRBJ2-2
cdr3_nt: TGTGCCAGCAGCCTAGGGACCGGACTACCCAACACCGGGGAGCTGTTTTTT
cdr3_aa: CASSLGTGLPNTGELFF

d_call: -
clone_size: -
v_call: TRBV10-2
j_call: TRBJ1-4
cdr3_nt: TGCGCCACCCTCCCACCGAGCGGGGAGGGTGAAAAACTGTTTTTT
cdr3_aa: CATLPPSGEGEKLFF

d_call: -
clone_size: -
v_call: TRBV4-3
j_call: TRBJ2-1
cdr3_nt: TGCGCCAGCAGCCAAAGAGGTAGCTCCTACAATGAGCAGTTCTTC
cdr3_aa: CASSQRGSSYNEQFF

d_call: -
clone_size: -
v_call: TRBV11-2
j_call: TRBJ2-7
cdr3_nt: TGTGCCAGCAGCTCAAGGAGGCAGTCTACGGAGCAGTACTTC
cdr3_aa: CASSSRRQSTEQYF

d_call: TRBD2
clone_size: -
v_call: TRBV15
j_call: TRBJ2-5
cdr3_nt: TGTGCCACCAGCAGAGGAGCTAGCGGGGGCCCCCGAGAGACCCAGTACTTC
cdr3_aa: CATSRGASGGPRETQYF

d_call: TRBD1
clone_size: few
v_call: TRBV6-1
j_call: TRBJ1-6
cdr3_nt: TGTGCCAGCATTCAGGACAGGGATAAGTCCCTCCACTTT
cdr3_aa: CASIQDRDKSLHF

d_call: -
clone_size: -
v_call: TRBV5-4
j_call: TRBJ2-3
cdr3_nt: TGTGCCACCCAACGGACTACTAGCACAGATACGCAGTATTTT
cdr3_aa: CATQRTTSTDTQYF

d_call: TRBD1
clone_size: -
v_call: TRBV4-2
j_call: TRBJ1-3
cdr3_nt: TGTGCCAGCAGCCAAGAGGACAGGGGCTCTGGAAACACCATATATTTT
cdr3_aa: CASSQEDRGSGNTIYF

d_call: -
clone_size: -
v_call: TRBV7-8
j_call: TRBJ1-5
cdr3_nt: TGTGCCAGCAGCTTAGGAGGGTACAGTAGCAATCAGCCCCAGCATTTT
cdr3_aa: CASSLGGYSSNQPQHF

d_call: TRBD2
clone_size: -
v_call: TRBV5-4
j_call: TRBJ2-3
cdr3_nt: TGTGCCAGCAGCTTGGATCTAGCGGGGGGATCAGATACGCAGTATTTT
cdr3_aa: CASSLDLAGGSDTQYF

d_call: -
clone_size: -
v_call: TRBV7-8
j_call: TRBJ1-2
cdr3_nt: TGTGCCAGCAGCTCGGACCCCCTCGGGGGGAAGACCAACTATGGCTACACCTTC
cdr3_aa: CASSSDPLGGKTNYGYTF

d_call: TRBD1
clone_size: -
v_call: TRBV3-1/TRBV3-2
j_call: TRBJ2-7
cdr3_nt: TGTGCCAGCAGCCAATGGGACAGACTCTACGAGCAGTACTTC
cdr3_aa: CASSQWDRLYEQYF

d_call: -
clone_size: -
v_call: TRBV20-1
j_call: TRBJ2-5
cdr3_nt: TGCAGTGCTAGTCACAGGGAAGAGACCCAGTACTTC
cdr3_aa: CSASHREETQYF

d_call: TRBD1
clone_size: -
v_call: TRBV5-1
j_call: TRBJ2-7
cdr3_nt: TGCGCCAGCAGCTTCGGGACAGGCTCCTACGAGCAGTACTTC
cdr3_aa: CASSFGTGSYEQYF

d_call: TRBD2
clone_size: once
v_call: TRBV14
j_call: TRBJ2-5
cdr3_nt: TGTGCCAGCAGCTCGCCTCTAGCGGCAGGGGAGACCCAGTACTTC
cdr3_aa: CASSSPLAAGETQYF

d_call: -
clone_size: -
v_call: TRBV5-1
j_call: TRBJ2-3
cdr3_nt: TGCGCCAGCGGACGACAGGACACAGATACGCAGTATTTT
cdr3_aa: CASGRQDTDTQYF

d_call: TRBD1
clone_size: -
v_call: TRBV7-9
j_call: TRBJ1-3
cdr3_nt: TGTGCCAGCAGCCAAATATGGACAGGGGCGATCTCTGGAAACACCATATATTTT
cdr3_aa: CASSQIWTGAISGNTIYF

d_call: -
clone_size: -
v_call: TRBV6-5
j_call: TRBJ2-7
cdr3_nt: TGTGCCAGCAGTTATATCGGGGGTAGGGACGAGCAGTACTTC
cdr3_aa: CASSYIGGRDEQYF

d_call: -
clone_size: -
v_call: TRBV28
j_call: TRBJ2-5
cdr3_nt: TGTGCCAGCAGTTTTAAGGACTTTCAAAAGACCCAGTACTTC
cdr3_aa: CASSFKDFQKTQYF

d_call: TRBD1
clone_size: few
v_call: TRBV5-6
j_call: TRBJ2-1
cdr3_nt: TGTGCCAGCAGCTTGGAGGGGGCCTCCTACAATGAGCAGTTCTTC
cdr3_aa: CASSLEGASYNEQFF

d_call: -
clone_size: -
v_call: TRBV7-7
j_call: TRBJ2-1
cdr3_nt: TGTGCCAGCAGCCCAGATAACAGGGATGAGCAGTTCTTC
cdr3_aa: CASSPDNRDEQFF

d_call: TRBD1
clone_size: -
v_call: TRBV28
j_call: TRBJ1-2
cdr3_nt: TGTGCCAGCAGTCTGACAGGGGCCGTCTATGGCTACACCTTC
cdr3_aa: CASSLTGAVYGYTF

d_call: TRBD1
clone_size: once
v_call: TRBV18
j_call: TRBJ2-7
cdr3_nt: TGTGCCAGCTCTCGAGACAGGGATGTCAACGAGCAGTACTTC
cdr3_aa: CASSRDRDVNEQYF